These 2 T cell receptor beta chains came from one sample sequenced in a study of cytomegalovirus exposure and HLA in healthy donors. A multiplex PCR was run with 60 Vbeta primers and 13 Jbeta primers. Only in-frame clones appear in the TCRdb table, and some are missing; sequencing was by immunoSEQ multiplex PCR. This sample carries around 120,000 clones, with 3.6% going to the ten biggest clones. The sequenced sample was PBMCs. The receptors stem from a man between 18 and 29 years old in good health and CMV-seronegative.

A note on this clone: Other DNA sequences in the sample encode the same CDR3. This chain links TRBV11-2 with TRBJ1-1, with unresolved D. Trimming took off 6 bases at V and 1 base at J, with 9 bases between the two ends. CDR1 and CDR2 (germline): SGHAT, FQNNGV. The CDR3 loop spans 13 amino acids. For the CDR3, the DNA is TGTGCCAGCAGTCTAATAAAGAACACTGAAGCTTTCTTT. Translated: CASSLIKNTEAFF.

V usage is TRBV15 and J usage is TRBJ2-2; 7 bases fit TRBD1. The CDR3 is made up of 16 amino acids. Germline values: CDR1 LNHNV, CDR2 YYDKDF (reference sequence). The V segment lost 5 bases and the J segment 2 bases; nucleotides outside the gene matches: 8. The CDR3 loop is CATSVSGQSNTGELFF. DNA for the CDR3: TGTGCCACCAGCGTATCGGGACAGAGCAACACCGGGGAGCTGTTTTTT.